This TCR beta chain was found in a study of blood T cell repertoires in COVID-19. For the study at large: PBMCs, B-cell-depleted T cells, or T cells provided the cDNA or gDNA that made up the material.

Per the original data handling: Amplification of reference gene primers was used by the study to estimate nucleated cell counts. This table comes from immunoSEQ multiplex PCR, and its TCRdb copy is limited to in-frame clones, with some not included. V and J calls and clone size are those listed in that table; D and trimming were worked out from the DNA. The repertoire has roughly 100,000 clones, around 86% of them found once; the top ten carry more than 14%. The CDR3 length is 15 residues. V was cut by 4 bases and J by 0 bases, with 7 bases left in between. Per the germline V gene, CDR1 is MGHRA and CDR2 is YSYEKL.

The V and J genes are TRBV4-1 and TRBJ2-6; TRBD2 might be the D (5 bases). Sequenced material: peripheral blood. The sequence came from a man aged 50-59 years with acute or convalescent COVID-19. CDR3 sequence reads: CASSLDYSGANVLTF. For the CDR3, the DNA is TGCGCCAGCAGCCTAGACTACTCTGGGGCCAACGTCCTGACTTTC.